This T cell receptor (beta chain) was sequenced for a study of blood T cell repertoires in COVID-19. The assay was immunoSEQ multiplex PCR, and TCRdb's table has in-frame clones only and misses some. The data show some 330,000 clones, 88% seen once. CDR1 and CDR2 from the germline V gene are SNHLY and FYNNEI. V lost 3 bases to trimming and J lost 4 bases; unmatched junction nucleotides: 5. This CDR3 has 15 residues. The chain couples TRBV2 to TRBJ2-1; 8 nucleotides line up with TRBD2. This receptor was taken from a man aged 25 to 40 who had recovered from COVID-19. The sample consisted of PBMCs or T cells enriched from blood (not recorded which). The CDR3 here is CASSDGRGGYNEQFF. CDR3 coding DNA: TGTGCCAGCAGTGACGGGAGGGGGGGATACAATGAGCAGTTCTTC.